A single sample gave rise to the 8 T cell receptor beta chains below, sequenced in a study of OX40 agonist ivuxolimab in advanced cancers. Libraries came from the immunoSEQ multiplex PCR assay. The source is immuneACCESS, and TCRdb retained only in-frame sequences with V and J called. Part of the clones is not carried over; for the studies checked, unresolved V genes explain less than half of this, and the remainder is unexplained. The table for this sample lists tens of thousands of clones; 92% of them were counted only once. The ten largest clones represent more than 3% of the sample. Sequences were derived from CD4+ or CD8+ T cells sorted from blood, sampled in a trial of the OX40 agonist ivuxolimab. Source of these receptors: an adult with an advanced solid tumor such as melanoma, head and neck, liver or kidney cancer.

This clone was recorded a few times. V and J are TRBV25-1 and TRBJ1-5, with TRBD1 identical over 8 bases. J gave up 4 bases and V 6 bases, and 2 bases lay outside the gene matches. CDR3 length equals 13 residues. The germline V gene has CDR1 MGHDK and CDR2 SYGVNS. The CDR3 sequence: CASSGQGNQPQHF. CDR3 in DNA: TGTGCCAGCAGCGGACAGGGTAATCAGCCCCAGCATTTT.

The count of this clone is one. The chain recombines TRBV15 with TRBJ2-7; possibly TRBD1 for D (5 bases). The CDR3 sequence is 16 residues long. V was cut by 0 bases and J by 3 bases, with 15 bases left in between. CDR1 and CDR2 (germline): LNHNV, YYDKDF (reference sequence). The CDR3 sequence is CATSRDRIAGNYEQYF. The CDR3 DNA sequence: TGTGCCACCAGCAGAGATCGAATTGCAGGGAACTACGAGCAGTACTTC.

As for this clone: One junction end does not reproduce the germline sequence, and a read error may be involved. The chain joins TRBV5-1 to TRBJ2-1; possible D gene TRBD2, 5 bases. The CDR3 has 12 residues. CDR1 and CDR2 from the germline V gene are SGHRS and YFSETQ. The chain's CDR3 is CASSLGAGAPIF. The DNA of the CDR3 is TGCGCCAGCAGCTTGGGGGCGGGCGCCCCGATCTTC.

CDR3 coding DNA: TGCAGCGTTGAAGTAAAAGGCGGAGACTATGGCTACACCTTC. Its translation is CSVEVKGGDYGYTF. V gene TRBV29-1 combines with J gene TRBJ1-2; D not resolved. Germline V lookup: CDR1 SQVTM, CDR2 ANQGSEA. This CDR3 is 14 amino acids long. V was cut by 1 base and J by 3 bases, with 12 bases left in between.

V and J are TRBV4-1 and TRBJ1-2; D may be TRBD1 (6 bases). The V end lost 2 bases, the J end lost 7 bases, and 11 bases lay between the germline ends. The CDR3 extends over 13 amino acids. CDR1 is MGHRA, CDR2 YSYEKL, per germline. The CDR3 sequence: CASSQPGTPGYTF. CDR3 bases: TGCGCCAGCAGCCAACCCGGGACACCTGGCTACACCTTC.

The chain uses TRBV4-3 and TRBJ2-5, with D tentatively TRBD2 (6 bases). The CDR3 covers 17 residues. Germline values: CDR1 LGHNA, CDR2 YSLEER. The V end lost 0 bases, the J end lost 3 bases, and 17 bases lay between the germline ends. The chain's CDR3 is CASSQEEGLGDKETQYF. The CDR3 nucleotides are TGCGCCAGCAGCCAAGAGGAGGGGTTGGGCGATAAAGAGACCCAGTACTTC.

This clone was detected once. J is TRBJ2-4 and V is TRBV11-2; 9 positions agree with TRBD1. Germline V gives CDR1 SGHAT, CDR2 FQNNGV. V lost 4 bases and J lost 4; bases outside the gene matches: 2. The CDR3 totals 14 residues. CDR3 in amino acids: CASSSGTGKNIQYF. In DNA, the CDR3 is TGTGCCAGCAGCTCCGGGACAGGGAAAAACATTCAGTACTTC.

This sequence joins TRBV5-5 and TRBJ2-3, with D possibly being TRBD1 (6 bases). CDR3 length equals 14 residues. V lost 4 bases and J 2 bases, leaving 11 bases between the germline ends. Germline lookup yields CDR1 SGHKS and CDR2 YYEKEE (reference sequence). CDR3 protein: CASSGDRPTDTQYF. Written as DNA, the CDR3 is TGTGCCAGCAGCGGTGACAGGCCCACAGATACGCAGTATTTT.